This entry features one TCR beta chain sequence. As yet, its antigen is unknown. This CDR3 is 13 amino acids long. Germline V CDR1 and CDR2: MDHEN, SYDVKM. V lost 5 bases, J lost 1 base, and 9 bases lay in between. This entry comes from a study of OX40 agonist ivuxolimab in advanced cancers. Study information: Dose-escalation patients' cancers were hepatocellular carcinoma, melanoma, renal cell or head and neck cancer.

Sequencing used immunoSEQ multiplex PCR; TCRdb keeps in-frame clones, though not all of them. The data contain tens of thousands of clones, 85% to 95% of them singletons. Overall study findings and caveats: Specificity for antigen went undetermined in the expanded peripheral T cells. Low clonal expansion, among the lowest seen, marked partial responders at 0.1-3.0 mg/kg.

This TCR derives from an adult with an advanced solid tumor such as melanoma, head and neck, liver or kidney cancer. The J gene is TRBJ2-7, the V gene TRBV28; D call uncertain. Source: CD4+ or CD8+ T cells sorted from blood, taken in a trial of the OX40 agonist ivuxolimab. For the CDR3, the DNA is TGTGCCAGCAGTCCCGACGGTTCCTACGAGCAGTACTTC. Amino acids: CASSPDGSYEQYF.